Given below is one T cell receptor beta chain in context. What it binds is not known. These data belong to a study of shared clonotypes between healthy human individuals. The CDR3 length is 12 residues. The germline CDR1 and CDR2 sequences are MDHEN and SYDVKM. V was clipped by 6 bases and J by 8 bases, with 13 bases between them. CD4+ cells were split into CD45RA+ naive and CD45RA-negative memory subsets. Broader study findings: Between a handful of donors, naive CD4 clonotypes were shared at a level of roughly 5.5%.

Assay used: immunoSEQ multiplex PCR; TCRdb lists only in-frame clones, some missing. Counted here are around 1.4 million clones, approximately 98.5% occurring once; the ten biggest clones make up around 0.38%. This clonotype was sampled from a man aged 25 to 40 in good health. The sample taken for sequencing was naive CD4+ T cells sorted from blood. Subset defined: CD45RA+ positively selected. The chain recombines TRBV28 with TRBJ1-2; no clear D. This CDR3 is CASRQRAWGYTF. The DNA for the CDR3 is TGTGCCAGCAGACAGCGGGCGTGGGGCTACACCTTC.